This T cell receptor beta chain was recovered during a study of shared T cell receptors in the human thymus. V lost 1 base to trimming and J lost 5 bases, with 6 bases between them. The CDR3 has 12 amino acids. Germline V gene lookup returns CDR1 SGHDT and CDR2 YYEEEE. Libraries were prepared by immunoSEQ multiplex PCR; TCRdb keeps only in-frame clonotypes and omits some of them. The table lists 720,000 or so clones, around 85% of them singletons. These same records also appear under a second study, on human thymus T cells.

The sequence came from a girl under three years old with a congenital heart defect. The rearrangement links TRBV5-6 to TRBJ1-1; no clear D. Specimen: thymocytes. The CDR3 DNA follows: TGTGCCAGCAGCTTGTCTAGTACTGAAGCTTTCTTT. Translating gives CASSLSSTEAFF.